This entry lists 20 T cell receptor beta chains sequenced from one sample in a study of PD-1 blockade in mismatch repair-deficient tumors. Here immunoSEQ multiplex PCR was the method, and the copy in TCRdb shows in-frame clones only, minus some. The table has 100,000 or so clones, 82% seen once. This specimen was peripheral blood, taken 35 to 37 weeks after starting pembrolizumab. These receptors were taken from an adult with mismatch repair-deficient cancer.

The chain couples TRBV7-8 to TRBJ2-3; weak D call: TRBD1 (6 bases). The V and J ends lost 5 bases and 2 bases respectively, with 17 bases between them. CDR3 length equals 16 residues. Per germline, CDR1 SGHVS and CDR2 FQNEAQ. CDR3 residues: CASSSSGTSATDTQYF. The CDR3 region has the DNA TGTGCCAGCAGCAGTTCCGGGACATCCGCCACAGATACGCAGTATTTT.

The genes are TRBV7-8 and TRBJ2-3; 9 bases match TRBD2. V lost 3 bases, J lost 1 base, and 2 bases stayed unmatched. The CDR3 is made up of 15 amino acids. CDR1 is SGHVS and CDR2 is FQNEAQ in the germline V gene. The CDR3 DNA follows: TGTGCCAGCAGCTTTGCGGGGGGGGGCACAGATACGCAGTATTTT. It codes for CASSFAGGGTDTQYF.

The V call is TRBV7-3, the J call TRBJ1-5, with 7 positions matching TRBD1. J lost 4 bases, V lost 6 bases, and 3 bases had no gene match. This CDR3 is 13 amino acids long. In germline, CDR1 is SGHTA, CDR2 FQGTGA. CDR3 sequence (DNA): TGTGCCAGCAGTCTGACAGGGAATCAGCCCCAGCATTTT. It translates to CASSLTGNQPQHF.

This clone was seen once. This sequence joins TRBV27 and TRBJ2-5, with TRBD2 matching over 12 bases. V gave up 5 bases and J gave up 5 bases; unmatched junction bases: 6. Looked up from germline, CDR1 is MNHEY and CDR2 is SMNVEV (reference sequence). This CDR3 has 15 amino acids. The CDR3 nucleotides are TGTGCCAGCAGTCCCCGACTAGCGGGAGCGGAGACCCAGTACTTC. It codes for CASSPRLAGAETQYF.

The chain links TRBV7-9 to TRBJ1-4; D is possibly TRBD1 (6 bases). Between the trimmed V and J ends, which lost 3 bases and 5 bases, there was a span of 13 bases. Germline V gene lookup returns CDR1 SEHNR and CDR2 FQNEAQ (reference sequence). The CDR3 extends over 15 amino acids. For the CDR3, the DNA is TGTGCCAGCAGCTTCCCGACAGGCGAAAATGAAAAACTGTTTTTT. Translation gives CASSFPTGENEKLFF.

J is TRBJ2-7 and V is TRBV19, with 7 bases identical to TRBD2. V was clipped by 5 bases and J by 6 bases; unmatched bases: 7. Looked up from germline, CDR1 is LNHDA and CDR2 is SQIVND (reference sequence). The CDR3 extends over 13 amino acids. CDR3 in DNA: TGTGCCAGTAGTGCACAGCGGGACGCCGAGCAGTACTTC. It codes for CASSAQRDAEQYF.

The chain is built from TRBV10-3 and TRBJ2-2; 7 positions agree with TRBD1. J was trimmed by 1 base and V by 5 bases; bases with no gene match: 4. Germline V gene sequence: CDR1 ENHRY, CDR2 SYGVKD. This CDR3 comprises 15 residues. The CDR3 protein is CAISTGQENTGELFF. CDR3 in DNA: TGTGCCATCAGTACCGGACAGGAGAACACCGGGGAGCTGTTTTTT.

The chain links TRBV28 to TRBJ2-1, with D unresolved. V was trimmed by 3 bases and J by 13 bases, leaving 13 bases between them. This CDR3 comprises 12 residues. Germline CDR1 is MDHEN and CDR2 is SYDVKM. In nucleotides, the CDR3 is TGTGCCAGCAGTTTGGACCCTAACACACAGTTCTTC. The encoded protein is CASSLDPNTQFF. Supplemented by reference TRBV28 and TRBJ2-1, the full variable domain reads DVKVTQSSRYLVKRTGEKVFLECVQDMDHENMFWYRQDPGLGLRLIYFSYDVKMKEKGDIPEGYSVSREKKERFSLILESASTNQTSMYLCASSLDPNTQFFGPGTRLTVL.

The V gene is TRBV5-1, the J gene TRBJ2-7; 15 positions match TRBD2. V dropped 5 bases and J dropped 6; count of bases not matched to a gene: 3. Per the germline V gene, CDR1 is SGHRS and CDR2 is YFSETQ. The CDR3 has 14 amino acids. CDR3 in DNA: TGCGCCAGCAGAGGGACTAGCGGGAGGTCCGAGCAGTACTTC. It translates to CASRGTSGRSEQYF.

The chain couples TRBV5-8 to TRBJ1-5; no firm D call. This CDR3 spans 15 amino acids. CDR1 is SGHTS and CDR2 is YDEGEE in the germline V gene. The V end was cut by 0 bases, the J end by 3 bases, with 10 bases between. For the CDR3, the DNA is TGTGCCAGCAGCTTGGGAACCAAGACCAATCAGCCCCAGCATTTT. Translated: CASSLGTKTNQPQHF.

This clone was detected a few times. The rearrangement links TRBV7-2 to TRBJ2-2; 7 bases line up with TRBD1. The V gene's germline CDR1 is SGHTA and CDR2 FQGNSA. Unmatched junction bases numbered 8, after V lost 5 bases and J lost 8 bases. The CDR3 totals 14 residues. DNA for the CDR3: TGTGCCAGCAGCGGCAGACAGGGTACGGGGGAGCTGTTTTTT. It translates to CASSGRQGTGELFF.

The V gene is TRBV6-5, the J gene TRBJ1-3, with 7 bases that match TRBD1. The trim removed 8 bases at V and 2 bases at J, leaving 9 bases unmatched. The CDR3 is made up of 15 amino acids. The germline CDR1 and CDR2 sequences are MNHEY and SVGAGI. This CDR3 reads CASGPPTGAGNTIYF. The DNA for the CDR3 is TGTGCCAGCGGCCCCCCAACAGGGGCTGGAAACACCATATATTTT.

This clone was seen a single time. The CDR3 DNA follows: TGTGCCAGCAGCTCTTCGGAGGATTCTGGATCAGGGGCCAACGTCCTGACTTTC. It is translated as CASSSSEDSGSGANVLTF. This chain joins TRBV7-8 and TRBJ2-6, with a possible D match to TRBD2 (5 bases). The germline V gene encodes CDR1 SGHVS and CDR2 FQNEAQ. The CDR3 spans 18 residues. The V end was cut by 4 bases, the J end by 4 bases, with 20 bases between.

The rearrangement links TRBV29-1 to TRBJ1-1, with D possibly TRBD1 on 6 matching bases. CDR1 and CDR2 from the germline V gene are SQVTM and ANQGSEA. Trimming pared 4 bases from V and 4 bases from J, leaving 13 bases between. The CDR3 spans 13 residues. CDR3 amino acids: CSVVTGSFTEAFF. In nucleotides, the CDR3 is TGCAGCGTTGTTACAGGGTCTTTCACTGAAGCTTTCTTT.

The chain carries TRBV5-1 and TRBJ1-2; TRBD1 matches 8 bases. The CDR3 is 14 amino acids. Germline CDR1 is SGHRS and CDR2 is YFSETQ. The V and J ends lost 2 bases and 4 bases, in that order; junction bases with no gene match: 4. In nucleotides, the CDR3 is TGCGCCAGCAGCTTAGCCGGGACAGGCTATGGCTACACCTTC. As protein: CASSLAGTGYGYTF.

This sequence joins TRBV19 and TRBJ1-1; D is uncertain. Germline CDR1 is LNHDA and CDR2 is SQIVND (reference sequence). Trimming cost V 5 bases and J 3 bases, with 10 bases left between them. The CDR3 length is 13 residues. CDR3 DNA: TGTGCCAGTAGTGCCTCAGCTTACACTGAAGCTTTCTTT. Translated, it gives CASSASAYTEAFF.

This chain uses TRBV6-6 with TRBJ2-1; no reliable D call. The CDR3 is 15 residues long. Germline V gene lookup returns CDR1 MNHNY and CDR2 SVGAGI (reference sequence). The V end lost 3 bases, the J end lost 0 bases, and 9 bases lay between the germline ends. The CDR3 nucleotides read TGTGCCAGCAGTTATCTACAGAGCTCCTACAATGAGCAGTTCTTC. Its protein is CASSYLQSSYNEQFF.

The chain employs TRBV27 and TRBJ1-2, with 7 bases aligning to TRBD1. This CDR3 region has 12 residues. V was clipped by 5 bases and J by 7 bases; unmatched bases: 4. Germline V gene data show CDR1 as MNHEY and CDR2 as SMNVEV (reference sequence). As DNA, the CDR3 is TGTGCCAGCAGTGAGGGGGCTGGTGGCTACACCTTC. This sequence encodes CASSEGAGGYTF.

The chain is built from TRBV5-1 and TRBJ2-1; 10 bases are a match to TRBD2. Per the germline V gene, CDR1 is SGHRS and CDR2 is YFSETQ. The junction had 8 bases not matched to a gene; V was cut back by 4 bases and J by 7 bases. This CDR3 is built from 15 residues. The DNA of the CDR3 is TGCGCCAGCAGCGTCGGACTAGCGGTTTCTAATGAGCAGTTCTTC. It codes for CASSVGLAVSNEQFF.

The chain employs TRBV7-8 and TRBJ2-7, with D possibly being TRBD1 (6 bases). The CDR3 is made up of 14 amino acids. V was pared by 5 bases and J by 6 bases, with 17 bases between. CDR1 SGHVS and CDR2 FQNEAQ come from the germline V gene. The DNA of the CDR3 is TGTGCCAGCAGCGACAACAGGGCATATGGCGAGCAGTACTTC. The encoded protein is CASSDNRAYGEQYF.